What follows are 12 T cell receptor beta chains derived from one specimen sequenced in a study of tumor and adjacent non-tumor tissue in lung cancer. This sample's RNA came from whole unsorted tissue. This non-tumor lung sample came from over 3 cm beyond the tumor edge. A modified ARM-PCR protocol with three rounds of nested PCR amplified TCRbeta. One entry per CDR3 protein, called by TCRdb with MiXCR from the multiplex PCR reads. The repertoire consists of nearly 50,000 distinct CDR3 sequences, with about 68% occurring once and the leading ten covering 30%. Sequencing was performed on distant non-tumor lung tissue. These receptors were obtained from a woman in her seventies with non-small cell lung cancer.

Of note for this clonotype: One junction end does not reproduce the germline sequence, and a read error may be involved. V and J are TRBV28 and TRBJ2-7; 8 positions agree with TRBD1. Germline V gene lookup returns CDR1 MDHEN and CDR2 SYDVKM. CDR3 length equals 14 residues. CDR3 DNA sequence: TGTGTCAGCGACCGGACAGGGACCCCCTACGAGCAGTACTTC. Its translation is CVSDRTGTPYEQYF. The full variable domain, its missing parts supplied by reference TRBV28 and TRBJ2-7, is DVKVTQSSRYLVKRTGEKVFLECVQDMDHENMFWYRQDPGLGLRLIYFSYDVKMKEKGDIPEGYSVSREKKERFSLILESASTNQTSMYLCVSDRTGTPYEQYFGPGTRLTVT.

As for this clonotype: Sequence at one end of the junction differs from germline and may be a read error. V and J are TRBV5-4 and TRBJ2-3, with 8 bases lining up with TRBD2. This CDR3 spans 13 amino acids. Germline V gene data show CDR1 as SGHNT and CDR2 as YYREEE (reference sequence). CDR3 DNA sequence: TGTGCCAGCAGTATGGGACTAGTGGATACGCGGTATTTT. Translated, it gives CASSMGLVDTRYF. Combining the CDR3 with reference TRBV5-4 and TRBJ2-3 gives the whole variable domain ETGVTQSPTHLIKTRGQQVTLRCSSQSGHNTVSWYQQALGQGPQFIFQYYREEENGRGNFPPRFSGLQFPNYSSELNVNALELDDSALYLCASSMGLVDTRYFGPGTRLTVL.

This clonotype was seen only a few times. This chain joins TRBV25-1 and TRBJ1-2, with unresolved D. V was trimmed by 6 bases and J by 8 bases, leaving 4 bases between them. CDR1 and CDR2 (germline): MGHDK, SYGVNS. The CDR3 is 9 residues long. CDR3: CASRGGYTF. The CDR3 DNA reads as TGTGCCAGCAGGGGGGGCTACACCTTC.

This chain connects TRBV6-6 to TRBJ2-3; D is tentatively TRBD1 or TRBD2 (5 bases each). In germline, CDR1 is MNHNY, CDR2 SVGAGI (reference sequence). This CDR3 is built from 15 residues. The V end lost 4 bases, the J end lost 4 bases, and 15 bases lay between the germline ends. The CDR3 nucleotides are TGTGCCAGCAGTTCAGAGACAGAGGGTGCAGATACGCAGTATTTT. Translating it yields CASSSETEGADTQYF.

Concerning this clonotype itself: At one end the junction does not follow the germline gene, possibly because of a read error. CDR3 in DNA: TGTGCCAGCATACCAGGGGGACGTAGCCTTAACAATCAGCCCCAGCAGTTT. Protein: CASIPGGRSLNNQPQQF. This chain connects TRBV4-2 to TRBJ1-5; 7 bases line up with TRBD1. Germline V CDR1 and CDR2: LGHNA, YNFKEQ. This CDR3 has 17 amino acids.

This clonotype was seen many times. V usage is TRBV6-5 and J usage is TRBJ2-7, with TRBD1 matching over 9 bases. Germline loops: CDR1 MNHEY, CDR2 SVGAGI. Germline trimming cut 2 bases from V and 3 bases from J; bases unmatched to any gene: 5. The CDR3 runs to 15 residues. The CDR3 nucleotides are TGTGCCAGCAGTTACCGGGGACAGGGTGGCTACGAGCAGTACTTC. Protein product: CASSYRGQGGYEQYF.

The sample holds a few counts of this clonotype. The gene calls are TRBV20-1 and TRBJ2-1, with TRBD2 as a possible D gene (6 bases). Germline values: CDR1 DFQATT, CDR2 SNEGSKA (reference sequence). The V end lost 0 bases, the J end lost 8 bases, and 26 bases lay between the germline ends. The CDR3 is made up of 18 amino acids. CDR3 nucleotides: TGCAGTGCTAGAGATCTCTATAGCGGACTCCGGGATGTGGATGAGCAGTTCTTC. It specifies CSARDLYSGLRDVDEQFF.

Turning to this clonotype: Compared with germline, one end of the junction differs, possibly owing to a read error. The chain combines TRBV11-1 with TRBJ2-1; D perhaps matches TRBD2 (6 bases). There are 19 residues in the CDR3. Germline-derived CDR1 and CDR2 are SGHAT and FQDESV (reference sequence). CDR3 bases: TGTGTCAGCAGTTTGGGAGGAGCTAGCTGGAGATCCGCCTACAATGAGCAGTCCTTC. Translating it yields CVSSLGGASWRSAYNEQSF.

Note on this clonotype: The junction shows a germline mismatch at one end, possibly a read error. This chain uses TRBV6-5 with TRBJ1-4; possibly TRBD1 for D (5 bases). The CDR3 runs to 15 residues. The germline V gene has CDR1 MNHEY and CDR2 SVGAGI. This CDR3 reads CASSYSGLKQEKLLF. In nucleotides, the CDR3 is TGTGCCAGTAGTTACTCGGGGCTTAAGCAAGAAAAACTGCTTTTT.

A single count supports this clonotype. The CDR3 end shows no conserved phenylalanine or tryptophan, and so a read error is likely. V usage is TRBV6-1 and J usage is TRBJ2-1, with D possibly called TRBD1 or TRBD2 (5 bases each). The germline CDR1 and CDR2 sequences are MNHNS and SASEGT. The CDR3 has 17 amino acids. This CDR3 is CDSSDFTGTKLYNEQFL. DNA for the CDR3: TGTGACAGCAGTGACTTTACGGGGACGAAACTTTACAATGAGCAGTTCTTA.

Regarding this clonotype: At one end, the junction sequence differs from germline, possibly due to a read error. The chain uses TRBV6-1 and TRBJ1-5; possible D gene TRBD1, 5 bases. Near its end, the DNA agrees better with TRBJ2-3, so the J call may be wrong. Germline V lookup: CDR1 MNHNS, CDR2 SASEGT. CDR3 size: 14 residues. CDR3 amino acids: CTSSDARGNEPQYF. CDR3 sequence (DNA): TGTACCAGCAGTGATGCAAGGGGAAACGAGCCCCAGTATTTT.

On this clonotype: An end of the junction does not agree with germline; a read error may underlie this. V is TRBV5-4 and J is TRBJ1-2; a possible D gene is TRBD1 (6 bases). The CDR3 spans 15 residues. Per germline, CDR1 SGHNT and CDR2 YYREEE (reference sequence). This CDR3 reads CTSSLGGPGAAGYTF. As DNA, the CDR3 is TGTACCAGTAGCTTGGGGGGGCCAGGGGCGGCTGGCTACACCTTC.